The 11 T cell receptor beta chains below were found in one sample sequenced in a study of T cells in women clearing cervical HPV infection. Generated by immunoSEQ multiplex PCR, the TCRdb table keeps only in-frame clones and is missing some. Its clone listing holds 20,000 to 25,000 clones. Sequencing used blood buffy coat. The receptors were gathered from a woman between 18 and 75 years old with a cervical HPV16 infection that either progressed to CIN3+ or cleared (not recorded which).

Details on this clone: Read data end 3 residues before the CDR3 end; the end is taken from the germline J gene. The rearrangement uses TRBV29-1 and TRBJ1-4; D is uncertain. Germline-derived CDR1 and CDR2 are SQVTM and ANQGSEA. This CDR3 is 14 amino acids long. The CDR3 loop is CSVRGVGYNSPLFF. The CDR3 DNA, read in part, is TGCAGCGTTCGGGGTGTGGGGTACAATTCACCA.

CDR3 sequence reads: CASSLKPGGDYEQYF. CDR3 bases read: TGTGCCAGCAGCTTAAAGCCAGGGGGCGACTACGAG. V usage is TRBV13 and J usage is TRBJ2-7; TRBD1 aligns across 8 bases. The CDR3 end is not reached by the read, which stops 3 residues before it; the germline J gene fills it in. The CDR3 consists of 15 residues. The germline V gene encodes CDR1 PRHDT and CDR2 FYEKMQ (reference sequence). V was pared by 2 bases and J by 3 bases, with 6 bases of the junction left unmatched.

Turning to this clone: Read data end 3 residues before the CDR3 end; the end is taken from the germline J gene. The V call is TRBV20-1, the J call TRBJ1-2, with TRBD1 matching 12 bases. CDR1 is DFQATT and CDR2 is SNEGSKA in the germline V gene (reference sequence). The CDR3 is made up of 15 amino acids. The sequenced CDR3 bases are TGCAGTGCTAGGGGGGGGGACAGGGGGCGTCCCGGC. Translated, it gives CSARGGDRGRPG. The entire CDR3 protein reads CSARGGDRGRPGYTF.

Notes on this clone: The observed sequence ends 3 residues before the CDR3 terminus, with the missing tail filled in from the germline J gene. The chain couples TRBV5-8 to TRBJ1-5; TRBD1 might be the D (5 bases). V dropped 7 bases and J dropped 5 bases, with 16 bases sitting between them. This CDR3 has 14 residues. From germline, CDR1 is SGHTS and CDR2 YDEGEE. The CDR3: CASAQGNLDQPQHF. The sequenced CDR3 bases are TGTGCCAGCGCCCAGGGAAATCTCGATCAGCCC. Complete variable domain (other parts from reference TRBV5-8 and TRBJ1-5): EAGVTQSPTHLIKTRGQQATLRCSPISGHTSVYWYQQALGLGLQFLLWYDEGEERNRGNFPPRFSGRQFPNYSSELNVNALELEDSALYLCASAQGNLDQPQHFGDGTRLSIL.

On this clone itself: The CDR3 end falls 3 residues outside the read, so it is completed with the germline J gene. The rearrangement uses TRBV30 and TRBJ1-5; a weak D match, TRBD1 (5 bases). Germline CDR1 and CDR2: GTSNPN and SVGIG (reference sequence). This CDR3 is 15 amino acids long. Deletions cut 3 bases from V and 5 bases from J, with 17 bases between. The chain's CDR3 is CAWRPRTLRDQPQHF. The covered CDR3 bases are TGTGCCTGGAGACCTAGGACCCTCAGGGATCAGCCC. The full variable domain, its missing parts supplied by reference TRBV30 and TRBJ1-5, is SQTIHQWPATLVQPVGSPLSLECTVEGTSNPNLYWYRQAAGRGLQLLFYSVGIGQISSEVPQNLSASRPQDRQFILSSKKLLLSDSGFYLCAWRPRTLRDQPQHFGDGTRLSIL.

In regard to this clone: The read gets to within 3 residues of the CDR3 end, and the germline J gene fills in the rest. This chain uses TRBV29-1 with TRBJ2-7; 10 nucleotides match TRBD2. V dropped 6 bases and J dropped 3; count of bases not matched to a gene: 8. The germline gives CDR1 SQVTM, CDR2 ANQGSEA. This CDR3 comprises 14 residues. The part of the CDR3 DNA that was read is TGCAGCGTCGGTGGGACTAGCGATATCTACGAG. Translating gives CSVGGTSDIYE. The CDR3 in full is CSVGGTSDIYEQYF.

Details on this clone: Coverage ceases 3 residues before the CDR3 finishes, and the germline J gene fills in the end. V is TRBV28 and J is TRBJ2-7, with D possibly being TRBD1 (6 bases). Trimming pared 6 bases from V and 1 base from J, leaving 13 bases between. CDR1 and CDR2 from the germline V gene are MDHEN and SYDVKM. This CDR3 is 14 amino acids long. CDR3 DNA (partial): TGTGCCAGCAGCCGATTAACAGGGTCCTACGAG. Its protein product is CASSRLTGSYE. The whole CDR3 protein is CASSRLTGSYEQYF.

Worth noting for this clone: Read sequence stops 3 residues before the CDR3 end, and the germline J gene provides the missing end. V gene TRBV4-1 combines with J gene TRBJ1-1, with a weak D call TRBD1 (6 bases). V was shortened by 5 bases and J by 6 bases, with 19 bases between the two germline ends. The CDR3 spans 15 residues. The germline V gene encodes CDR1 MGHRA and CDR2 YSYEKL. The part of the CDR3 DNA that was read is TGCGCCAGCAGCGGGCCACAGGGAGGGGTCGCTGAA. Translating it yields CASSGPQGGVAE. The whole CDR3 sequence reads CASSGPQGGVAEAFF.

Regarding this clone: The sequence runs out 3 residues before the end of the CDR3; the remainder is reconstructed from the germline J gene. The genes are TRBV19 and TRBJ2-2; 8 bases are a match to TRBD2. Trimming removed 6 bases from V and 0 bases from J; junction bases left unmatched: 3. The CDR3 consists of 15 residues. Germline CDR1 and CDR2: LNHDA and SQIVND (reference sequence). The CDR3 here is CASRPGLANTGELFF. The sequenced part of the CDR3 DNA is TGTGCCAGTAGGCCGGGACTAGCGAACACCGGGGAG.

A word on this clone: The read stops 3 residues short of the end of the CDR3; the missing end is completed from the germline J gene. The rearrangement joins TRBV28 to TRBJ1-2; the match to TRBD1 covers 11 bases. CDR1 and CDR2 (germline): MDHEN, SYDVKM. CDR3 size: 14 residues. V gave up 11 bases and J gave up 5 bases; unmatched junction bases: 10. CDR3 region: CASATGTGGYGYTF. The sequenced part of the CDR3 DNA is TGTGCCTCGGCTACCGGGACAGGGGGGTATGGC.

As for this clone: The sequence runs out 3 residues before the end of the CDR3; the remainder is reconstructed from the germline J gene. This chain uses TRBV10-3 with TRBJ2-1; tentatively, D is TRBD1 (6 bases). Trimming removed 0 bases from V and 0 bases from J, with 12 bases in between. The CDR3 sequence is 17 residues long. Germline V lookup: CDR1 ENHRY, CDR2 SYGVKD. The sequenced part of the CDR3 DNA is TGTGCCATCAGTGAGTCGGGGGCGCAGAGCTCCTACAATGAG. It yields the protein CAISESGAQSSYNE. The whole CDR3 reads CAISESGAQSSYNEQFF.